This T cell receptor beta chain was sequenced for a study of T cells in Graves' hyperthyroidism and ophthalmopathy. Hyperthyroidism of Graves' type that showed no ophthalmopathy progression within 18 months was stable. Exclusion followed for patients with uncontrolled infection, other autoimmune disease, pregnancy or lactation. This CDR3 is 17 amino acids long. Trimming at V came to 6 bases and at J to 0 bases, leaving 14 bases not matched to a gene. The germline V gene encodes CDR1 DFQATT and CDR2 SNEGSKA (reference sequence). This clonotype was recorded many times. Amplified TCR beta CDR3 regions derived from RNA transcripts. An initial round of RT-PCR targeting the TCR CDR3 relied on the HTBI primer set. TCRdb re-called the multiplex PCR reads with MiXCR, one entry per CDR3 protein. The sample consists of a few hundred thousand distinct CDR3 sequences, 21% of them appearing once.

The chain links TRBV20-1 to TRBJ2-3; 8 bases fit TRBD2. What was sequenced was blood. The receptor's source is a woman aged 50 to 60 with Graves' hyperthyroidism. The CDR3 region is CSAHWKRGGPSTDTQYF. The CDR3 DNA follows: TGCAGTGCCCATTGGAAGCGCGGGGGGCCAAGCACAGATACGCAGTATTTT.